This T cell receptor (beta chain) was captured in a study of blood T cell repertoires in COVID-19. Only in-frame clones appear in the TCRdb table, and some are missing; sequencing was by immunoSEQ multiplex PCR. The sample carries a few hundred thousand clones, about nine tenths recorded once. In Cohort 3, a recovered donor had either two negative PCRs, clearance, or symptom resolution. This clonotype was obtained from a woman in her 30s who had recovered from COVID-19. Sequencing was done on a sample of PBMCs or T cells enriched from blood (not recorded which).

This chain's CDR3 is CATEGQFNQPQHF. DNA of the CDR3: TGTGCCACCGAGGGACAGTTCAATCAGCCCCAGCATTTT. The chain uses TRBV19 and TRBJ1-5, with 7 bases matching TRBD1. The CDR3 consists of 13 residues. Germline V gene lookup returns CDR1 LNHDA and CDR2 SQIVND (reference sequence). V lost 10 bases to trimming and J lost 3 bases; unmatched junction nucleotides: 6.